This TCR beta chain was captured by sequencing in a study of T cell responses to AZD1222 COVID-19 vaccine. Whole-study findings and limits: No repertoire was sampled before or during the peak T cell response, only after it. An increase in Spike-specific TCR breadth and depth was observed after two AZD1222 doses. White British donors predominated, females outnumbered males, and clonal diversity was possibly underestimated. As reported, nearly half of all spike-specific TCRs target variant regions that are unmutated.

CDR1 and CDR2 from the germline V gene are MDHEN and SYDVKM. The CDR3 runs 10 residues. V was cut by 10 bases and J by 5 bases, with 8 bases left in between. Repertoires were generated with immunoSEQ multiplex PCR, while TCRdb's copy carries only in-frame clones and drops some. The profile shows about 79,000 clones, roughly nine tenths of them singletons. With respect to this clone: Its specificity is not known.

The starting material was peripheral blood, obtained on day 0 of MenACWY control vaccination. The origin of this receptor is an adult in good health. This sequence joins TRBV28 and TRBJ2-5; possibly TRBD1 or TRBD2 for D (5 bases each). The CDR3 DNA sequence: TGTGCCACGGGACGTGAGACCCAGTACTTC. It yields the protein CATGRETQYF.